This is a list of T cell receptor beta chains from one sample in a study of technical replicates of blood from a handful of donors. Clones were sequenced by immunoSEQ multiplex PCR, and TCRdb holds only the in-frame ones, with some missing. The profile shows 80,000 to 90,000 clones, 90% to 95% of them singletons. The source material was T cells isolated from PBMCs. The receptor source for this set is a human donor in good health. CDR3s include the opening cysteine and the closing phenylalanine or tryptophan. The D gene is left open where the match is weak. Size values are once, few and many counts, or a class for expanded clones, and some rows have none.

clone size	D gene	V gene	J gene	CDR3 length	CDR3 protein	CDR3 DNA
-	-	TRBV6-5	TRBJ1-1	15	CASSYATSGNTEAFF	TGTGCCAGCAGTTACGCAACTTCAGGGAACACTGAAGCTTTCTTT
-	TRBD1	TRBV2	TRBJ2-3	14	CASRTQGIVDTQYF	TGTGCCAGCAGGACACAGGGGATTGTGGATACGCAGTATTTT
-	-	TRBV5-6	TRBJ2-3	16	CASSLARQAVTDTQYF	TGTGCCAGCAGCTTGGCGAGACAGGCGGTCACAGATACGCAGTATTTT
-	-	TRBV28	TRBJ1-5	12	CASSLRGWPQHF	TGTGCCAGCAGTTTGAGGGGGTGGCCCCAGCATTTT
-	TRBD2	TRBV27	TRBJ2-1	13	CASSLGGDDEQFF	TGTGCCAGCAGTTTGGGAGGGGACGATGAGCAGTTCTTC
-	TRBD1	TRBV4-2	TRBJ2-3	18	CASSQEARTGAITDTQYF	TGTGCCAGCAGCCAAGAAGCCCGGACAGGGGCCATCACAGATACGCAGTATTTT
once	TRBD1	TRBV19	TRBJ1-5	15	CASSRQGASNQPQHF	TGTGCCAGTAGTAGACAGGGGGCGAGCAATCAGCCCCAGCATTTT
-	-	TRBV6-5	TRBJ2-1	13	CASRGIRGNEQFF	TGTGCCAGCAGGGGAATAAGGGGGAATGAGCAGTTCTTC
-	-	TRBV27	TRBJ1-4	15	CASSSPSRGGEKLFF	TGTGCCAGCAGTTCCCCAAGCAGGGGTGGCGAAAAACTGTTTTTT
-	-	TRBV28	TRBJ1-1	12	CASSLSNTEAFF	TGTGCCAGCAGTCTTTCGAACACTGAAGCTTTCTTT
few	TRBD1	TRBV6-1	TRBJ2-7	15	CASSEAGTGGYEQYF	TGTGCCAGCAGTGAAGCCGGGACAGGGGGCTACGAGCAGTACTTC
-	TRBD1	TRBV4-1	TRBJ2-1	16	CASSPGPGQGFDEQFF	TGCGCCAGCAGCCCCGGACCGGGACAGGGTTTCGATGAGCAGTTCTTC
-	TRBD1	TRBV27	TRBJ1-1	13	CASSLMRTGVAFF	TGTGCCAGCAGTTTAATGCGGACAGGGGTAGCTTTCTTT
-	TRBD1	TRBV4-2	TRBJ2-2	17	CASSQAGDRAYTGELFF	TGTGCCAGCAGCCAAGCCGGGGACAGGGCTTACACCGGGGAGCTGTTTTTT
-	-	TRBV10-2	TRBJ2-7	14	CASSDTGSAYEQYF	TGCGCCAGCAGTGATACAGGGTCGGCTTACGAGCAGTACTTC
-	TRBD1	TRBV19	TRBJ2-7	16	CASSIYGTGAFWEQYF	TGTGCCAGTAGTATCTACGGGACAGGGGCCTTTTGGGAGCAGTACTTC
-	-	TRBV5-1	TRBJ2-7	15	CASSLSSGSSYEQYF	TGCGCCAGCAGCTTGAGCTCGGGTAGCTCCTACGAGCAGTACTTC
-	-	TRBV5-6	TRBJ1-1	15	CASSLDYRMNTEAFF	TGTGCCAGCAGCTTGGATTACAGAATGAACACTGAAGCTTTCTTT
-	TRBD2	TRBV5-6	TRBJ2-1	17	CASTMTSGGAPYNEQFF	TGTGCCAGCACCATGACTAGCGGGGGGGCTCCCTACAATGAGCAGTTCTTC
once	-	TRBV10-1	TRBJ2-2	13	CASVGQNTGELFF	TGCGCCAGCGTGGGACAGAACACCGGGGAGCTGTTTTTT
-	-	TRBV2	TRBJ2-7	12	CASMQGPYEQYF	TGTGCCAGCATGCAGGGGCCCTACGAGCAGTACTTC
-	-	TRBV6-1	TRBJ1-5	14	CASSVTNSNQPQHF	TGTGCCAGCAGTGTCACAAATAGCAATCAGCCCCAGCATTTT
-	-	TRBV6-5	TRBJ1-2	14	CASSYSAAPYGYTF	TGTGCCAGCAGTTACTCAGCCGCTCCCTATGGCTACACCTTC
once	-	TRBV7-9	TRBJ1-3	15	CASSFSDFSGNTIYF	TGTGCCAGCAGCTTCTCGGACTTTTCTGGAAACACCATATATTTT
-	-	TRBV19	TRBJ2-1	11	CASSIVHWQFF	TGTGCCAGTAGTATAGTTCACTGGCAGTTCTTC
-	-	TRBV11-2	TRBJ1-1	17	CASSLDRGRAVNTEAFF	TGTGCCAGCAGCTTAGATCGAGGGAGGGCAGTGAACACTGAAGCTTTCTTT
-	-	TRBV6-1	TRBJ1-2	15	CASWRTELFYYGYTF	TGTGCCAGCTGGAGGACGGAGTTATTCTACTATGGCTACACCTTC
once	-	TRBV19	TRBJ2-1	17	CASSILVGQSSYNEQFF	TGTGCCAGTAGTATTTTAGTCGGACAGAGCTCCTACAATGAGCAGTTCTTC
-	TRBD1	TRBV2	TRBJ1-1	14	CASGGTGSYTEAFF	TGTGCCAGCGGCGGGACAGGGAGTTACACTGAAGCTTTCTTT
-	-	TRBV4-1	TRBJ1-1	13	CASSQGAGTEAFF	TGCGCCAGCAGCCAGGGGGCGGGCACTGAAGCTTTCTTT
-	-	TRBV7-2	TRBJ1-1	14	CASSLRQGGTEAFF	TGTGCCAGCAGCTTAAGGCAGGGAGGCACTGAAGCTTTCTTT
-	-	TRBV5-6	TRBJ2-5	15	CASSPGTFVEETQYF	TGTGCCAGCAGCCCCGGGACATTCGTGGAGGAGACCCAGTACTTC
-	-	TRBV7-2	TRBJ1-2	15	CASSARDSVYYGYTF	TGTGCCAGCAGCGCGCGGGACTCCGTTTACTATGGCTACACCTTC
-	TRBD2	TRBV5-1	TRBJ2-1	15	CASSSELAGVYEQFF	TGCGCCAGCAGCTCCGAACTAGCGGGAGTCTATGAGCAGTTCTTC
-	-	TRBV29-1	TRBJ1-1	15	CSVVVLDNLNTEAFF	TGCAGCGTTGTTGTGTTAGACAATTTGAACACTGAAGCTTTCTTT
-	-	TRBV9	TRBJ2-5	13	CASSVAVKETQYF	TGTGCCAGCAGCGTAGCGGTGAAGGAGACCCAGTACTTC
-	TRBD2	TRBV29-1	TRBJ2-1	14	CSVGTSDPYNEQFF	TGCAGCGTTGGGACTAGCGATCCCTACAATGAGCAGTTCTTC
-	-	TRBV5-1	TRBJ2-1	14	CASSPEGPANEQFF	TGCGCCAGCAGCCCGGAGGGTCCTGCCAATGAGCAGTTCTTC
-	-	TRBV6-5	TRBJ1-3	16	CASSYRWGSSGNTIYF	TGTGCCAGCAGTTACCGGTGGGGCAGCTCTGGAAACACCATATATTTT
-	TRBD1	TRBV9	TRBJ2-2	17	CASSPGQGISLTGELFF	TGTGCCAGCAGCCCAGGACAGGGGATCTCCTTAACCGGGGAGCTGTTTTTT
-	TRBD1	TRBV15	TRBJ1-5	15	CATSKSTGANQPQHF	TGTGCCACCAGCAAATCGACAGGGGCCAATCAGCCCCAGCATTTT
-	TRBD1	TRBV11-2	TRBJ1-2	15	CASSSGQQFRYGYTF	TGTGCCAGCAGCTCGGGACAGCAATTCCGGTATGGCTACACCTTC
-	TRBD2	TRBV4-1	TRBJ2-1	16	CASSQDGLAGDNEQFF	TGCGCCAGCAGCCAAGACGGACTAGCGGGAGACAATGAGCAGTTCTTC
-	TRBD1	TRBV4-1	TRBJ1-1	17	CASSLLPTGGTNTEAFF	TGCGCCAGCAGCCTCCTTCCGACAGGGGGCACGAACACTGAAGCTTTCTTT
once	TRBD1	TRBV27	TRBJ2-7	14	CASSPGTGHYEQYF	TGTGCCAGCAGTCCCGGGACAGGACACTACGAGCAGTACTTC
-	-	TRBV25-1	TRBJ2-2	14	CASSVTVNTGELFF	TGTGCCAGCAGTGTGACAGTGAACACCGGGGAGCTGTTTTTT
-	-	TRBV14	TRBJ1-2	13	CASSQQGGYGYTF	TGTGCCAGCAGCCAGCAGGGAGGCTATGGCTACACCTTC
-	TRBD2	TRBV7-8	TRBJ2-5	19	CASSLVLGQGKAGEETQYF	TGTGCCAGCAGCTTGGTTTTGGGGCAGGGAAAGGCGGGGGAAGAGACCCAGTACTTC
-	-	TRBV4-1	TRBJ2-1	15	CASRGGPSSYNEQFF	TGCGCCAGCAGAGGAGGCCCGAGCTCCTACAATGAGCAGTTCTTC
-	TRBD1	TRBV4-1	TRBJ2-4	17	CASSPPGQSKAKNIQYF	TGCGCCAGCAGCCCGCCGGGACAGAGTAAAGCCAAAAACATTCAGTACTTC
-	TRBD1	TRBV11-1	TRBJ1-2	15	CASSTRQGLNYGYTF	TGTGCCAGCAGCACCCGACAGGGGTTGAACTATGGCTACACCTTC
once	TRBD2	TRBV7-9	TRBJ2-7	19	CASSSSRPYSGITHYEQYF	TGTGCCAGCAGCTCAAGCCGACCATATAGCGGGATAACGCACTACGAGCAGTACTTC
once	-	TRBV5-4	TRBJ2-2	16	CASSLPPGANTGELFF	TGTGCCAGCAGCCTTCCTCCGGGGGCGAACACCGGGGAGCTGTTTTTT
once	-	TRBV6-6	TRBJ2-1	16	CASSTQAIRSYNEQFF	TGTGCCAGCAGTACTCAGGCGATCCGCTCCTACAATGAGCAGTTCTTC
-	TRBD1	TRBV7-9	TRBJ1-5	17	CASSLDPSDRGNQPQHF	TGTGCCAGCAGCTTAGACCCCTCGGACAGGGGAAATCAGCCCCAGCATTTT
once	-	TRBV18	TRBJ1-2	15	CASSPEGDKGYGYTF	TGTGCCAGCTCACCAGAGGGAGACAAGGGCTATGGCTACACCTTC
-	-	TRBV5-5	TRBJ2-1	14	CASSLNRANNEQFF	TGTGCCAGCAGCTTGAACAGGGCCAACAATGAGCAGTTCTTC